This entry concerns a single T cell receptor (beta chain). The source of the sample is a study of CD8 T cells in Susac syndrome. RNA, at about 0.5 to 1 ug, was reverse transcribed with random hexamers. Each CDR3 protein gets one entry after TCRdb re-called the immunoSEQ multiplex PCR reads with MiXCR. Altogether 140,000 or so distinct CDR3 sequences are present, approximately 94% being singletons, with the ten largest covering roughly 0.08%. The CDR3 loop spans 14 amino acids. The germline CDR1 and CDR2 sequences are LGHDT and YNNKEL (reference sequence). The germline V and J ends were trimmed by 1 base and 4 bases, with 10 bases remaining between them.

Sequenced input: CD4+ T cells from PBMCs. The TCR was taken from a human donor with Susac syndrome. The chain uses TRBV3-1 and TRBJ1-2; D ambiguous. CDR3 DNA sequence: TGTGCCAGCAGCCAAGTAGGAACTAGCTATGGCTACACCTTC. It codes for CASSQVGTSYGYTF.